This T cell receptor (beta chain) was found in a study of response to subunit inactivated influenza vaccine. Findings of the study overall: After each seasonal influenza vaccination, few new T cells are recruited, the authors suggested.

MiXCR was run by TCRdb on the RT-PCR reads, yielding one entry per CDR3 protein. This repertoire shows about 780,000 distinct CDR3 sequences, less than 20% found once; its top ten account for about a tenth. Only a few counts were recorded for this clonotype. Antigen specificity is unknown. This CDR3 spans 13 amino acids. V was shortened by 4 bases and J by 7 bases, with 14 bases between the two germline ends. Per the germline V gene, CDR1 is SQVTM and CDR2 is ANQGSEA. The chain couples TRBV29-1 to TRBJ2-1, with no clear D. Material: PBMCs from blood, obtained less than 6 days after vaccination. The origin of this receptor is a man aged 45-65 years who received an inactivated influenza vaccine. The DNA for the CDR3 is TGCAGCGTTGCGTCAGTCGGTGGAAATGAGCAGTTCTTC. Translating it yields CSVASVGGNEQFF.